This TCR beta chain was profiled in a study of blood T cells in healthy people across ages. A second roughly 7 to 12 cycle PCR used barcoded and J-beta primers. TCRdb reprocessed the 5' RACE reads with MiXCR, giving one entry per CDR3 protein. The sample lists some 900,000 distinct CDR3 sequences, approximately 49% occurring once. This clonotype was detected a few times. The sample taken for sequencing was blood. The TCR sequence derives from a young man in good health.

This CDR3 reads CASLTGRHGYTF. CDR3 DNA sequence: TGTGCCAGCCTGACAGGGAGGCATGGCTACACCTTC. The chain employs TRBV6-2 or TRBV6-3 and TRBJ1-2; 7 bases are a match to TRBD1. J was trimmed by 6 bases and V by 8 bases; bases with no gene match: 6. The CDR3 is 12 amino acids. Germline V CDR1 and CDR2: MNHEY, SVGEGT.